A single sample gave rise to the 19 T cell receptor beta chains below, sequenced in a study of immune heterogeneity within non-small cell lung tumors (dated by TCRdb to between 2017 and 2018). Genomic DNA was extracted from bulk tumor tissue and used as the TCR template, and around 600 ng gDNA was amplified per sample. Multiple biopsies per primary tumor were taken during surgery, spaced as far apart as possible within the tumor mass. The study cohort was described as untreated, and the patients were newly diagnosed NSCLC cases having curative surgery. The reads were generated on a HiSeq X Ten. The TCR beta CDR3 region was amplified with a multiplex PCR system whose first round ran for approximately 10 cycles using 32 V-gene forward primers and 13 J-gene reverse primers. Clones were called with MiXCR by TCRdb after fastp trimmed the public reads at Q25, and only in-frame beta chains were retained. Each record represents a unique CDR3 protein, reported with the most common genes and DNA among its rows. In this sample the table shows about 21,000 distinct CDR3 sequences, 28% of which occur a single time. The top ten clones comprise roughly 4.4% of the sample.

Sample: lung tumor tissue. Every receptor here comes from a man aged 40-49 years with non-small cell lung cancer.

A remark on this clonotype: This may arise from a read error, as a much more abundant clone is one base away. V is TRBV6-5 and J is TRBJ1-4; 9 bases line up with TRBD1. The germline V gene has CDR1 MNHEY and CDR2 SVGAGI. The CDR3 runs 15 residues. CDR3 bases: TGTGCCAGCAGTTACGACAGGGGGTACAATGAAAGACTGTTTTTT. As protein: CASSYDRGYNERLFF.

A note on this clonotype: A much larger clone is a single base away; this may be a read error. The chain couples TRBV19 to TRBJ2-7; weak D call: TRBD2 (6 bases). CDR1 is LNHDA and CDR2 is SQIVND in the germline V gene (reference sequence). There are 14 residues in the CDR3. The CDR3 DNA is TGTGTCAGTAGTATTCAACTAGCTTCCTACGAGCAGTACTTC. It codes for CVSSIQLASYEQYF.

This clonotype was seen ten or more times. The chain has TRBV5-1 and TRBJ2-7, with TRBD1 as a possible D gene (6 bases). Looked up from germline, CDR1 is SGHRS and CDR2 is YFSETQ. The CDR3 extends over 13 amino acids. The germline V and J ends were trimmed by 7 bases and 4 bases, with 15 bases remaining between them. The CDR3 DNA is TGCGCCAGCGGGGGACACGATGGATACGAGCAGTACTTC. Amino acids: CASGGHDGYEQYF.

This clonotype has only a few counts. The chain uses TRBV7-9 and TRBJ1-5; no firm D call. The CDR3 is 12 amino acids. Trimming pared 1 base from V and 4 bases from J, leaving 2 bases between. CDR1 is SEHNR and CDR2 is FQNEAQ in the germline V gene (reference sequence). The DNA for the CDR3 is TGTGCCAGCAGCTTAGAGAATCAGCCCCAGCATTTT. Encoded protein: CASSLENQPQHF.

V is TRBV3-1 and J is TRBJ2-5; D is unclear. V shed 4 bases and J shed 3 bases, with 9 bases lying between them. This CDR3 is 13 amino acids long. Germline V lookup: CDR1 LGHDT, CDR2 YNNKEL (reference sequence). CDR3: CASSRWAEETQYF. As DNA, the CDR3 is TGTGCCAGCAGCCGTTGGGCAGAAGAGACCCAGTACTTC.

In its sample, this clonotype ranks as medium-sized. The chain combines TRBV19 with TRBJ1-5; TRBD1 matches 10 bases. The CDR3 covers 14 residues. The J segment lost 6 bases and the V segment lost 9 bases, leaving 8 bases of the junction unmatched. Germline CDR1 LNHDA, CDR2 SQIVND (reference sequence). The CDR3 region is CASKTGTGVQPQHF. The CDR3 DNA follows: TGTGCCAGCAAAACGGGGACAGGGGTTCAGCCCCAGCATTTT.

This clonotype has a single count. This may be a read error, as it is one base from a much larger clone. V gene TRBV19 combines with J gene TRBJ2-2; either TRBD1 or TRBD2 may supply D (5 bases each). The CDR3 sequence is 15 residues long. Looked up from germline, CDR1 is LNHDA and CDR2 is SQIVND (reference sequence). V lost 6 bases and J 4 bases, leaving 15 bases between the germline ends. The CDR3 here is CASSSWDGPTGELFF. In DNA form, the CDR3 reads TGTGCCAGTAGCAGCTGGGACGGACCCACCGGGGAGCTGTTTTTT.

This chain links TRBV6-5 with TRBJ1-1; D is ambiguous. This CDR3 has 13 amino acids. Germline loops: CDR1 MNHEY, CDR2 SVGAGI. V was trimmed by 0 bases and J by 10 bases, leaving 12 bases between them. The CDR3 spells CASSYSTTSGAFF. The CDR3 DNA sequence: TGTGCCAGCAGTTACTCGACGACTTCGGGAGCTTTCTTT.

The chain uses TRBV20-1 and TRBJ1-2; D not resolved. The CDR3 runs to 15 residues. V gave up 0 bases and J gave up 6 bases, with 17 bases separating them. Germline V gene data show CDR1 as DFQATT and CDR2 as SNEGSKA (reference sequence). In nucleotides, the CDR3 is TGCAGTGCTAGAGATGACGTGAGACCCTATGATGGCTACACCTTC. It yields the protein CSARDDVRPYDGYTF.

As regards this clonotype: Since a much larger clone is just one base distant, this may be a read error. The chain is built from TRBV27 and TRBJ1-2; tentative D call: TRBD1 (6 bases). With 2 bases removed from V and 5 bases from J, the gap between germline ends came to 9 bases. Germline loops: CDR1 MNHEY, CDR2 SMNVEV (reference sequence). The CDR3 length is 13 residues. The CDR3 loop is CASSLTGKYGYTF. The CDR3 nucleotides read TGTGCCAGCAGTTTAACAGGGAAATATGGCTACACCTTC.

The CDR3 reads CASSDGQSSTDTQYF. CDR3 nucleotide sequence: TGTGCCAGCAGCGACGGACAGTCTAGCACAGATACGCAGTATTTT. The rearrangement uses TRBV9 and TRBJ2-3; possible D gene TRBD1, 6 bases. Germline assignment: CDR1 SGDLS and CDR2 YYNGEE. Deletions cut 3 bases from V and 0 bases from J, with 11 bases between. This CDR3 region has 15 residues.

This clonotype rates as medium-sized. The V gene is TRBV6-1, the J gene TRBJ1-5; D may be TRBD1 (6 bases). This CDR3 comprises 15 residues. The germline V gene has CDR1 MNHNS and CDR2 SASEGT. V dropped 6 bases and J dropped 0 bases, with 12 bases sitting between them. CDR3 nucleotide sequence: TGTGCCAGCAGGCAGGGGCGGTATAGCAATCAGCCCCAGCATTTT. It codes for CASRQGRYSNQPQHF.

V gene TRBV11-3 combines with J gene TRBJ2-1; D is undetermined. V lost 4 bases to trimming and J lost 9 bases, with 22 bases between them. Germline-derived CDR1 and CDR2 are SGHNT and YENEEA. CDR3 length: 16 amino acids. CDR3 residues: CASSSHWGSRGLEQFF. CDR3 coding DNA: TGTGCCAGCAGCTCTCACTGGGGTAGTCGTGGTCTTGAGCAGTTCTTC. The full variable domain, with the rest looked up from reference TRBV11-3 and TRBJ2-1, is EAGVVQSPRYKIIEKKQPVAFWCNPISGHNTLYWYLQNLGQGPELLIRYENEEAVDDSQLPKDRFSAERLKGVDSTLKIQPAELGDSAVYLCASSSHWGSRGLEQFFGPGTRLTVL.

This clonotype was recorded a few times. The gene calls are TRBV28 and TRBJ1-1, with no clear D. The CDR3 loop spans 14 amino acids. The V and J ends lost 6 bases and 0 bases respectively, with 11 bases between them. Germline V lookup: CDR1 MDHEN, CDR2 SYDVKM. This CDR3 is CASRFTKMNTEAFF. The CDR3 nucleotides are TGTGCCAGCAGATTCACAAAGATGAACACTGAAGCTTTCTTT.

Turning to this clonotype: A much larger clone is a single base away; this may be a read error. J is TRBJ1-1 and V is TRBV28, with D unresolved. Between the trimmed V and J ends, which lost 7 bases and 3 bases, there was a span of 15 bases. CDR3 length equals 14 residues. CDR1 is MDHEN and CDR2 is SYDVKM in the germline V gene. As DNA, the CDR3 is TGTGCCAGCAATGGCGGGCAGTTGTACACTGAAGCTTTCTTT. Amino acid sequence: CASNGGQLYTEAFF.

The chain carries TRBV11-3 and TRBJ1-1; no clear D. Germline V gene data show CDR1 as SGHNT and CDR2 as YENEEA. This CDR3 region has 14 residues. The germline V and J ends were trimmed by 9 bases and 0 bases, with 14 bases remaining between them. CDR3 sequence reads: CASKQWAVNTEAFF. The CDR3 bases are TGTGCCAGTAAACAGTGGGCTGTGAACACTGAAGCTTTCTTT. The variable domain in full, completed from reference TRBV11-3 and TRBJ1-1, reads EAGVVQSPRYKIIEKKQPVAFWCNPISGHNTLYWYLQNLGQGPELLIRYENEEAVDDSQLPKDRFSAERLKGVDSTLKIQPAELGDSAVYLCASKQWAVNTEAFFGQGTRLTVV.

V usage is TRBV5-1 and J usage is TRBJ2-5; D is uncertain. This CDR3 comprises 13 residues. The germline V gene has CDR1 SGHRS and CDR2 YFSETQ. The ends were cut back, 1 base at V and 4 bases at J, with 8 bases in the middle. The CDR3 sequence is CASSLLFGETQYF. Written as DNA, the CDR3 is TGCGCCAGCAGCTTGTTGTTCGGAGAGACCCAGTACTTC.

As concerns this clonotype: One base away lies a much larger clone, so this may be a sequencing read error. This chain uses TRBV19 with TRBJ1-6; D possibly corresponds to TRBD1 (5 bases). Germline lookup yields CDR1 LNHDA and CDR2 SQIVND (reference sequence). The CDR3 sequence is 15 residues long. The CDR3 loop reads CASKHRSSYNSPVHF. The CDR3 region has the DNA TGTGCCAGTAAGCACAGGTCCTCCTATAATTCACCCGTCCACTTT.

This chain uses TRBV7-2 with TRBJ1-5; D possibly corresponds to TRBD1 (6 bases). The CDR3 runs to 16 residues. Trimming cost V 6 bases and J 8 bases, with 23 bases left between them. Germline values: CDR1 SGHTA, CDR2 FQGNSA. The DNA for the CDR3 is TGTGCCAGCAGTCTTCAGGGGAGAAAAAGCAAAAAGCCCCAGCATTTT. It yields the protein CASSLQGRKSKKPQHF.